These T cell receptor beta chains were read from a single sample in a study of blood T cell repertoires in COVID-19. Method: immunoSEQ multiplex PCR; TCRdb's copy keeps in-frame clones and lacks some. Of over 95,000 clones in the sample, roughly 85% are singletons; the top ten hold approximately 13%. Sequenced input: peripheral blood. All receptors come from a human donor in a cohort sampled during active COVID-19. Both conserved end residues are trimmed from each CDR3. Each record gives: V gene, J gene, CDR3 protein.

TRBV5-1	TRBJ2-7	ASSPGTASSYEQY
TRBV25-1	TRBJ2-7	ASSLGAMEQY
TRBV9	TRBJ1-3	ASSSRPGVSGNTIY
TRBV19	TRBJ2-3	ASSIQGAPISTDTQY
TRBV20-1	TRBJ1-4	SGSGGEKLF
TRBV9	TRBJ1-1	ASSVVSPGYTEAF
TRBV25-1	TRBJ2-3	ASTGQLTDTQY
TRBV19	TRBJ1-5	ASTDVGPSNQPQH
TRBV2	TRBJ2-7	ASSRTGGGTYEQY
TRBV7-9	TRBJ2-1	ASSSGIRDEQF
TRBV18	TRBJ2-1	ASSQGTGAVNEQF
TRBV6-5	TRBJ1-5	ASSFDRDQPQH
TRBV11-2	TRBJ2-7	ASSLRGATYEQY
TRBV5-1	TRBJ2-1	ASSEGLAIDEQF
TRBV18	TRBJ1-3	ASSPQADSGNTIY
TRBV3-1/TRBV3-2	TRBJ1-3	ASSQGLGGAYGNTIY
TRBV6-6	TRBJ2-1	ASKILGGPYNEQF
TRBV6-1	TRBJ1-5	ASSEKRGHRNQPQH
TRBV25-1	TRBJ1-1	ASNRVEGTEAF
TRBV28	TRBJ1-6	AGKDSSYNSPLH
TRBV2	TRBJ2-2	ASSPRAGLGTGELF
TRBV29-1	TRBJ1-4	SGQGIEEKLF
TRBV2	TRBJ2-5	ASSPGLAGLQETQY
TRBV29-1	TRBJ1-2	SVDSDRGGYGYT
TRBV4-1	TRBJ2-3	ASSQTTLADTQY
TRBV7-2	TRBJ1-5	ASSYSYSNQPQH
TRBV6-5	TRBJ2-2	ASSSPGQNTGELF